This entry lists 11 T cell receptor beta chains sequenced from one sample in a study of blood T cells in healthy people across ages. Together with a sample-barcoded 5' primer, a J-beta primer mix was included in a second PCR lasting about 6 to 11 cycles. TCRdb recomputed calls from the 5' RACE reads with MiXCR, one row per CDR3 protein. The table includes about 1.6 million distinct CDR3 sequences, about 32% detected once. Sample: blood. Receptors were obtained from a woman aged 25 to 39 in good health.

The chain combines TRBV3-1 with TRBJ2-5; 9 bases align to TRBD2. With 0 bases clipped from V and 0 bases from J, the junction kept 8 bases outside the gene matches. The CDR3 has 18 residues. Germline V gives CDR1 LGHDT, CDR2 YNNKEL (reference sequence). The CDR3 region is CASSQEARLAGHQETQYF. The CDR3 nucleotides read TGTGCCAGCAGCCAAGAGGCCCGGCTAGCGGGGCACCAAGAGACCCAGTACTTC.

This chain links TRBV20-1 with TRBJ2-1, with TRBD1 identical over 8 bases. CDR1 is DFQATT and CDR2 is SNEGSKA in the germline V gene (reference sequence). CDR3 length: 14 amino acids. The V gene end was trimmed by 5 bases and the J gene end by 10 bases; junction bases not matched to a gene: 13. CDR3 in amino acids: CSAFPGTGPEEQFF. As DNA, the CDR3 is TGCAGTGCTTTTCCCGGGACAGGTCCGGAGGAGCAGTTCTTC.

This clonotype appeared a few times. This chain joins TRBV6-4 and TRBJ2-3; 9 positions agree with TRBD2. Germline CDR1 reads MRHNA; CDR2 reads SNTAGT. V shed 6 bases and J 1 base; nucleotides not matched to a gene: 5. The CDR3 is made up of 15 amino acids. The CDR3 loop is CASSEVAGGTDTQYF. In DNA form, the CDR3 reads TGTGCCAGCAGCGAGGTAGCGGGGGGCACAGATACGCAGTATTTT.

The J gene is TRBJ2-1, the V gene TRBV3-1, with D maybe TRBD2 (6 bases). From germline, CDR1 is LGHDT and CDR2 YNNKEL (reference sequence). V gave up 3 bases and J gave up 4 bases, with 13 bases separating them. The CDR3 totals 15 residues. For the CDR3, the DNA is TGTGCCAGCAGCCAGGCGCGGGCGGGATACAATGAGCAGTTCTTC. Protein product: CASSQARAGYNEQFF.

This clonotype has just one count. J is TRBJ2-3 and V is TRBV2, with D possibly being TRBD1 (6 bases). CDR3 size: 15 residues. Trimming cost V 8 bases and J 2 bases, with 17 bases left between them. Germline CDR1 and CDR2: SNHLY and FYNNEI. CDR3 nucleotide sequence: TGTGCCAGCGCAGCTATGGGGGCTTCCACAGATACGCAGTATTTT. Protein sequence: CASAAMGASTDTQYF.

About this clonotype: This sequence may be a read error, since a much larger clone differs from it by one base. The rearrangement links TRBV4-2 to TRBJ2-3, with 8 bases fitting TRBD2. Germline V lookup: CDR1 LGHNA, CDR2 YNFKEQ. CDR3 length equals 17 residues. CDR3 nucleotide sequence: TGTGCCAGCAGCCCGTCGACAAGGGCGGGAGGAAAAGATACGCGGTATTTT. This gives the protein CASSPSTRAGGKDTRYF.

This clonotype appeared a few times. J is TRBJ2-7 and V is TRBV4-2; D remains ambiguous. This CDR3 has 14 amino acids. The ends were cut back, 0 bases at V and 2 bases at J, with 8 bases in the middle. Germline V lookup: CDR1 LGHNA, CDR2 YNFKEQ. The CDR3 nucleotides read TGTGCCAGCAGCCAAGAAGGATCAGCCTACGAGCAGTACTTC. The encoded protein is CASSQEGSAYEQYF.

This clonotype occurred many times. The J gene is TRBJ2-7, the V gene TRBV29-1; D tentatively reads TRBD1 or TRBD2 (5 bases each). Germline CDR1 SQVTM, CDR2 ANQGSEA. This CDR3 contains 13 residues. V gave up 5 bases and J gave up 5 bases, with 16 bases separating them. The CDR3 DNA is TGCAGCGTTTCGAGGGGCTTTGCTGACGAGCAGTACTTC. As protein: CSVSRGFADEQYF.

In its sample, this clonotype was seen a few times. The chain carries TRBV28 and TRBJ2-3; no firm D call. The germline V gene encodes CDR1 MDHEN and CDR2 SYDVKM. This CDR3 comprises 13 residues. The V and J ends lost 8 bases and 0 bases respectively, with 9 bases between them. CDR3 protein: CASRWQSTDTQYF. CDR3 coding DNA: TGTGCCAGCCGTTGGCAGAGCACAGATACGCAGTATTTT.

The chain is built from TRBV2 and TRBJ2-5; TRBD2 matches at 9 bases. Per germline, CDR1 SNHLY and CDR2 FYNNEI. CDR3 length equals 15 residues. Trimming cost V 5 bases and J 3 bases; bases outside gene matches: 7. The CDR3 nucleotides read TGTGCCAGCAGTAGTCCAGCGGGGGGAAAAGAGACCCAGTACTTC. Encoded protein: CASSSPAGGKETQYF.

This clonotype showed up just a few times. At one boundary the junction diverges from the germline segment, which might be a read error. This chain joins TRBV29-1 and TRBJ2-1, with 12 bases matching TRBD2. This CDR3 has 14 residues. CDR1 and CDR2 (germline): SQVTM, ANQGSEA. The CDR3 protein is CSGCQLAGGGERFF. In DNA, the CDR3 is TGCAGCGGTTGTCAACTAGCGGGAGGCGGTGAGCGGTTCTTC.